These 11 T cell receptor beta chains share one sample of origin, sequenced in a study of PD-1 blockade in classical Hodgkin lymphoma. No patient escaped relapse after autologous stem cell transplantation, and brentuximab vedotin exposure varied. Sequencing was performed with immunoSEQ multiplex PCR; in TCRdb, only in-frame clones are kept and a portion is missing. This sample yields 100,000 or so clones, of which roughly 90% are seen a single time; under 7.5% belongs to the top ten. The sample here was peripheral blood mononuclear cells (PBMCs), taken before the second cycle of nivolumab. The receptors were sampled from a human donor with classical Hodgkin lymphoma.

The chain has TRBV19 and TRBJ2-7; a possible D gene is TRBD2 (6 bases). V lost 7 bases, J lost 0 bases, and 13 bases lay in between. The CDR3 length is 14 residues. Germline V gives CDR1 LNHDA, CDR2 SQIVND (reference sequence). CDR3 sequence: CASKTGGGSYEQYF. For the CDR3, the DNA is TGTGCCAGTAAGACCGGGGGAGGCTCCTACGAGCAGTACTTC. Based on the CDR3 plus reference TRBV19 and TRBJ2-7, the full variable domain is DGGITQSPKYLFRKEGQNVTLSCEQNLNHDAMYWYRQDPGQGLRLIYYSQIVNDFQKGDIAEGYSVSREKKESFPLTVTSAQKNPTAFYLCASKTGGGSYEQYFGPGTRLTVT.

This chain joins TRBV6-5 and TRBJ1-1; D is ambiguous. The CDR3 length is 15 residues. V lost 0 bases and J 6 bases, leaving 14 bases between the germline ends. Per the germline V gene, CDR1 is MNHEY and CDR2 is SVGAGI. CDR3 in DNA: TGTGCCAGCAGTTACTCCGTCAGACTAGGGCCTGAAGCTTTCTTT. It is translated as CASSYSVRLGPEAFF.

This rearrangement joins TRBV25-1 to TRBJ2-1, with a weak D call TRBD2 (5 bases). Trimming took off 7 bases at V and 4 bases at J, with 17 bases between the two ends. Germline CDR1 is MGHDK and CDR2 is SYGVNS. There are 15 residues in the CDR3. Written as DNA, the CDR3 is TGTGCCAGCAATAGTTTGAGGGCTGGGTACAATGAGCAGTTCTTC. It codes for CASNSLRAGYNEQFF.

The V and J genes are TRBV7-2 and TRBJ2-5; 9 bases map to TRBD2. Per the germline V gene, CDR1 is SGHTA and CDR2 is FQGNSA. The junction had 20 bases not matched to a gene; V was cut back by 5 bases and J by 4 bases. The CDR3 sequence is 19 residues long. CDR3 nucleotide sequence: TGTGCCAGCAGCCCTCCCTGGGGTTTTGCGGGGGGGCCGGGAGAGACCCAGTACTTC. This encodes CASSPPWGFAGGPGETQYF.

The rearrangement uses TRBV7-3 and TRBJ2-6; D not certain. Germline V gene lookup returns CDR1 SGHTA and CDR2 FQGTGA. The CDR3 runs to 16 residues. The V end was cut by 5 bases, the J end by 1 base, with 12 bases between. This chain's CDR3 is CASSPWGGSGANVLTF. The CDR3 nucleotides are TGTGCCAGCAGCCCTTGGGGTGGGTCTGGGGCCAACGTCCTGACTTTC.

The rearrangement links TRBV19 to TRBJ1-4, with TRBD1 matching 8 bases. Germline V gene lookup returns CDR1 LNHDA and CDR2 SQIVND (reference sequence). The CDR3 is made up of 14 amino acids. The trim removed 2 bases at V and 7 bases at J, leaving 3 bases unmatched. The CDR3 loop reads CASSIPQGVEKLFF. CDR3 DNA sequence: TGTGCCAGTAGTATACCACAGGGGGTTGAAAAACTGTTTTTT.

This clone was observed a few times. CDR3 loop: CASRRDSYEYGYTF. In DNA form, the CDR3 reads TGTGCCAGCAGGAGGGACAGCTACGAATATGGCTACACCTTC. This rearrangement joins TRBV2 to TRBJ1-2; TRBD1 aligns across 7 bases. CDR1 and CDR2 from the germline V gene are SNHLY and FYNNEI. V lost 6 bases and J lost 5; bases outside the gene matches: 9. This CDR3 comprises 14 residues.

The chain is built from TRBV11-2 and TRBJ2-7; D perhaps matches TRBD1 (5 bases). Germline V gives CDR1 SGHAT, CDR2 FQNNGV. Trimming took 4 bases from V and 2 from J, leaving 15 bases between them. This CDR3 spans 15 amino acids. The CDR3 sequence: CASSSGLAVTYEQYF. The CDR3 DNA follows: TGTGCCAGCAGCTCAGGGTTAGCTGTGACCTACGAGCAGTACTTC.

The chain carries TRBV6-1 and TRBJ2-7, with D tentatively TRBD2 (6 bases). This CDR3 has 14 amino acids. The germline V gene encodes CDR1 MNHNS and CDR2 SASEGT. V lost 3 bases to trimming and J lost 7 bases, with 16 bases between them. The CDR3 DNA is TGTGCCAGCAGTGAGCAGTGGGTGGGAGGAGAGCAGTACTTC. As protein: CASSEQWVGGEQYF.

The chain joins TRBV6-5 to TRBJ1-1; D not resolved. CDR3 length equals 15 residues. The V and J ends lost 0 bases and 5 bases respectively, with 13 bases between them. Germline CDR1 MNHEY, CDR2 SVGAGI. This chain's CDR3 is CASSYSGGDPTEAFF. DNA of the CDR3: TGTGCCAGCAGTTACTCTGGTGGCGATCCGACTGAAGCTTTCTTT.

The chain uses TRBV19 and TRBJ2-7; 9 nucleotides line up with TRBD1. V shed 3 bases and J 2 bases; nucleotides not matched to a gene: 8. Per germline, CDR1 LNHDA and CDR2 SQIVND (reference sequence). The CDR3 has 16 amino acids. CDR3 sequence reads: CASSIPDRGGTYEQYF. CDR3 in DNA: TGTGCCAGTAGTATTCCCGACAGGGGGGGAACCTACGAGCAGTACTTC.